This T cell receptor beta chain was profiled in a study of cytomegalovirus exposure and HLA in healthy donors. Use of 60 Vbeta and 13 Jbeta primers characterized the PCR. Only in-frame clones appear in the TCRdb table, and some are missing; sequencing was by immunoSEQ multiplex PCR. The table lists over 75,000 clones, 75% to 85% of them singletons. This CDR3 comprises 13 residues. Germline CDR1 reads KGHSH; CDR2 reads LQKENI. V was clipped by 6 bases and J by 5 bases, with 11 bases between them. This chain joins TRBV18 and TRBJ1-5; D perhaps matches TRBD1 (5 bases). The material sequenced was PBMCs. This sequence was found in a man aged 25 to 40 in good health and CMV-seropositive. CDR3 sequence reads: CASSTTVDQPQHF. The CDR3 DNA sequence: TGTGCCAGCTCTACGACAGTGGATCAGCCCCAGCATTTT.